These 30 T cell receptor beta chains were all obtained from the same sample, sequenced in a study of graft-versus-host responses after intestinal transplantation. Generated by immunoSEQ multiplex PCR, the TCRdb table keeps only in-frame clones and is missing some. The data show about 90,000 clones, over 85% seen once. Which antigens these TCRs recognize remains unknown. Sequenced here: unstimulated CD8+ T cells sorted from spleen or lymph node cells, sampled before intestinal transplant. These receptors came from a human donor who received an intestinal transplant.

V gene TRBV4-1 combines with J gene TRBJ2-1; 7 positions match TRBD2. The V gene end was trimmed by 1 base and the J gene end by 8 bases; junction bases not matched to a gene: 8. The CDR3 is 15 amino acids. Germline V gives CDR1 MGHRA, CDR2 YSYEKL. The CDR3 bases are TGCGCCAGCAGCCAAGGGGGGGGAGAATATGATGAGCAGTTCTTC. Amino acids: CASSQGGGEYDEQFF.

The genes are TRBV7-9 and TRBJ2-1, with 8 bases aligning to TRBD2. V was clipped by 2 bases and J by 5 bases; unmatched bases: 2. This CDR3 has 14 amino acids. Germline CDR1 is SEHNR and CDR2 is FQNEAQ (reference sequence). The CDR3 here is CASSLRAGDNEQFF. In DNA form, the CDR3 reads TGTGCCAGCAGCTTAAGAGCGGGAGACAATGAGCAGTTCTTC.

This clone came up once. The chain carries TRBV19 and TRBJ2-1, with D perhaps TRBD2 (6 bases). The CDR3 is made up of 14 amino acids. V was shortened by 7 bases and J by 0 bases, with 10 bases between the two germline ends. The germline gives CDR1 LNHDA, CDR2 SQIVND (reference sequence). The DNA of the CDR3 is TGTGCCAGTAAGGAGGGGAGCTCCTACAATGAGCAGTTCTTC. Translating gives CASKEGSSYNEQFF.

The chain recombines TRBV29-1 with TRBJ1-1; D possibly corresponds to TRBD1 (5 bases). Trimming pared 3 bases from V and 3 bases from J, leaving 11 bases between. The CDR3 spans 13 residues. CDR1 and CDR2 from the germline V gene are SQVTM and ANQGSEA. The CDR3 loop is CSVDSGEYTEAFF. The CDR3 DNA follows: TGCAGCGTTGATTCGGGGGAGTACACTGAAGCTTTCTTT.

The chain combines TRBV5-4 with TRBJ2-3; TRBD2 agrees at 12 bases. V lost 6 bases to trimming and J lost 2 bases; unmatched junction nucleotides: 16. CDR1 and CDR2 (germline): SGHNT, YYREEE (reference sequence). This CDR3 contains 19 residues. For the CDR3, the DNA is TGTGCCAGCATCCCACCCCGTGACCTAGCGGGGGGGGACACAGATACGCAGTATTTT. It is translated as CASIPPRDLAGGDTDTQYF. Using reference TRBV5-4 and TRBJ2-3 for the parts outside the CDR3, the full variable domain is ETGVTQSPTHLIKTRGQQVTLRCSSQSGHNTVSWYQQALGQGPQFIFQYYREEENGRGNFPPRFSGLQFPNYSSELNVNALELDDSALYLCASIPPRDLAGGDTDTQYFGPGTRLTVL.

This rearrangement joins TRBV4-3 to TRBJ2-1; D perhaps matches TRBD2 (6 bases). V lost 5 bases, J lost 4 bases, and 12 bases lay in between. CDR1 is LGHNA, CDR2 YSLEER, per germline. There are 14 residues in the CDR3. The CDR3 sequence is CASSSGRGYNEQFF. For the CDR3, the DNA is TGCGCCAGCAGCTCGGGACGGGGGTACAATGAGCAGTTCTTC.

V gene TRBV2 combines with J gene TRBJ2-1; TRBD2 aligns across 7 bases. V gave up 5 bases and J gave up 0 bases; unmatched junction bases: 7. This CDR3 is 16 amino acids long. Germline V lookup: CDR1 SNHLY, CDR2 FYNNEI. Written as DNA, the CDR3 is TGTGCCAGCAGTAATAGCGGGCCGAGCTCCTACAATGAGCAGTTCTTC. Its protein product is CASSNSGPSSYNEQFF.

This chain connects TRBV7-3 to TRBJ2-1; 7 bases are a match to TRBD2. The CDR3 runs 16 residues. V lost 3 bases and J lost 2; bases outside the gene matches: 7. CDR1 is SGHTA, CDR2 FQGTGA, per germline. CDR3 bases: TGTGCCAGCAGCTTTAATCTAGCGGTGACCTACAATGAGCAGTTCTTC. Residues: CASSFNLAVTYNEQFF.

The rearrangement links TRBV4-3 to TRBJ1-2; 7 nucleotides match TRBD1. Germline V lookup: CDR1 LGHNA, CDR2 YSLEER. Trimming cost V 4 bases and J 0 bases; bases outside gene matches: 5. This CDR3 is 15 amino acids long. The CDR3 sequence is CASSPQGGTNYGYTF. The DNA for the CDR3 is TGCGCCAGCAGCCCGCAGGGGGGAACTAACTATGGCTACACCTTC.

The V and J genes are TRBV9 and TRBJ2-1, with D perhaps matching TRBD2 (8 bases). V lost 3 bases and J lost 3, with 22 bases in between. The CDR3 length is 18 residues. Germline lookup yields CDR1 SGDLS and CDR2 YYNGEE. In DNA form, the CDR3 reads TGTGCCAGCAGCGAAAGAGGAGGGGGCGGGGGGCACTACAATGAGCAGTTCTTC. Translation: CASSERGGGGGHYNEQFF. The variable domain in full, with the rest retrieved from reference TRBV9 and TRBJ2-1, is DSGVTQTPKHLITATGQRVTLRCSPRSGDLSVYWYQQSLDQGLQFLIQYYNGEERAKGNILERFSAQQFPDLHSELNLSSLELGDSALYFCASSERGGGGGHYNEQFFGPGTRLTVL.

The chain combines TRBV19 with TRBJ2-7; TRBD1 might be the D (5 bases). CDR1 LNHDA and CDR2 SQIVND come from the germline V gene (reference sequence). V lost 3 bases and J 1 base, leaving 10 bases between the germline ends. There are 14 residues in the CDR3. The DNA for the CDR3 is TGTGCCAGTAGTATCGACAGCTATTCCTACGAGCAGTACTTC. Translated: CASSIDSYSYEQYF.

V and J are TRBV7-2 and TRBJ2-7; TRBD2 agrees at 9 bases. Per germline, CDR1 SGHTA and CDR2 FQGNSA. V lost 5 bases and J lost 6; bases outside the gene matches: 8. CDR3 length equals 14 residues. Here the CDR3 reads CASSHPGLALEQYF. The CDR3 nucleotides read TGTGCCAGCAGCCATCCGGGACTAGCCCTCGAGCAGTACTTC. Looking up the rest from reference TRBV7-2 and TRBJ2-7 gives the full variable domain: GAGVSQSPSNKVTEKGKDVELRCDPISGHTALYWYRQSLGQGLEFLIYFQGNSAPDKSGLPSDRFSAERTGGSVSTLTIQRTQQEDSAVYLCASSHPGLALEQYFGPGTRLTVT.

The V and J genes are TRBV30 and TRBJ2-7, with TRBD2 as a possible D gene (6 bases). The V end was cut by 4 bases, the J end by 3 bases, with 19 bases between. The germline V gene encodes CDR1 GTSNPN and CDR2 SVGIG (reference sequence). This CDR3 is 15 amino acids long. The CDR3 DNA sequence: TGTGCCTGGAACTTATACCGGGACTCCCTCTACGAGCAGTACTTC. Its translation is CAWNLYRDSLYEQYF.

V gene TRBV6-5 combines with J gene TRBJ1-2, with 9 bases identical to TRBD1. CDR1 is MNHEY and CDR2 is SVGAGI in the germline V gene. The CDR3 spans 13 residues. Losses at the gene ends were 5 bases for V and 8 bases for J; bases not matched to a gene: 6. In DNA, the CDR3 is TGTGCCAGCAGTCCAGGACAGGGGAACGGCTACACCTTC. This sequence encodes CASSPGQGNGYTF.

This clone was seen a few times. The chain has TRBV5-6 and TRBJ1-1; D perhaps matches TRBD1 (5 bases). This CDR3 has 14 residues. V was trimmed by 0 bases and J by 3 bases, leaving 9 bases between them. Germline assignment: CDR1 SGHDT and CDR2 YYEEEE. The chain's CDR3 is CASSLGQPHTEAFF. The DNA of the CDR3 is TGTGCCAGCAGCTTGGGACAGCCCCACACTGAAGCTTTCTTT.

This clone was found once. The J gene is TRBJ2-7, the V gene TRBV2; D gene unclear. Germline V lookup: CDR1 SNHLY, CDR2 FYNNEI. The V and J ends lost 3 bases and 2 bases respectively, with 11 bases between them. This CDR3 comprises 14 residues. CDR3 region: CASSDASYTYEQYF. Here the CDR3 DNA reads TGTGCCAGCAGTGACGCCTCCTATACCTACGAGCAGTACTTC.

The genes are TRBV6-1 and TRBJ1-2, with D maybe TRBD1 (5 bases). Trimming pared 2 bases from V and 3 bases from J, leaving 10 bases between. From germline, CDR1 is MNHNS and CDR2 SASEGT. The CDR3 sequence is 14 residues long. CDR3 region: CASSEFGGDYGYTF. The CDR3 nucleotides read TGTGCCAGCAGTGAATTTGGAGGGGACTATGGCTACACCTTC.

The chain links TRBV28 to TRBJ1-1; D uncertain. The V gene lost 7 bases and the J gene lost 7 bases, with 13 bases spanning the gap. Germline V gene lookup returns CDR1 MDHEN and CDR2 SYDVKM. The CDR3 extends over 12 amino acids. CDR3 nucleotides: TGTGCCAGCACCTCACAGACACTTGAAGCTTTCTTT. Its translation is CASTSQTLEAFF.

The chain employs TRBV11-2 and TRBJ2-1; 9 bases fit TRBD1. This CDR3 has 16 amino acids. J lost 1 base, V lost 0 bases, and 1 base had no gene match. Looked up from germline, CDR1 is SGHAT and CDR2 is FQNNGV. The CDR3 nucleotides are TGTGCCAGCAGCTTAGAGGGACAGGGATCCTACAATGAGCAGTTCTTC. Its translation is CASSLEGQGSYNEQFF.

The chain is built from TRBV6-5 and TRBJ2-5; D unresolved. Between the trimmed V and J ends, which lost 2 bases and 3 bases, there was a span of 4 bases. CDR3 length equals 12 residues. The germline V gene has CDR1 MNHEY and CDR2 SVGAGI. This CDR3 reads CASSYPEETQYF. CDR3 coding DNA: TGTGCCAGCAGTTACCCTGAAGAGACCCAGTACTTC.

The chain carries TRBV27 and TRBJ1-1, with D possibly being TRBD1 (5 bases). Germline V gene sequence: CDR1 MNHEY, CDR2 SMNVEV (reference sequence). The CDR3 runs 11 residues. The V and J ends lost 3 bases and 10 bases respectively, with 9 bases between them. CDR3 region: CASSFLGAAFF. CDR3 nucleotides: TGTGCCAGCAGTTTTTTAGGGGCAGCTTTCTTT.

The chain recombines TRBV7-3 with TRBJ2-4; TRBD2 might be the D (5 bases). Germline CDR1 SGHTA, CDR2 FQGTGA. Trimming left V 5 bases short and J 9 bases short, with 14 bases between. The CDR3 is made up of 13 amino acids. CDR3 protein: CASSPEGGPIQYF. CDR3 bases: TGTGCCAGCAGCCCAGAAGGAGGACCCATTCAGTACTTC.

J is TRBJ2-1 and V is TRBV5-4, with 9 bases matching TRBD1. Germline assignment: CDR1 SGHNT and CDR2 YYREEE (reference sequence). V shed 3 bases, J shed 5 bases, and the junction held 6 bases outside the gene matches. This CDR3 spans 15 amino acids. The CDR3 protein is CASSYRQGGDNEQFF. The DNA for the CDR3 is TGTGCCAGCAGCTACCGACAGGGGGGAGACAATGAGCAGTTCTTC. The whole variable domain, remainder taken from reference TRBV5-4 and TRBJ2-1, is ETGVTQSPTHLIKTRGQQVTLRCSSQSGHNTVSWYQQALGQGPQFIFQYYREEENGRGNFPPRFSGLQFPNYSSELNVNALELDDSALYLCASSYRQGGDNEQFFGPGTRLTVL.

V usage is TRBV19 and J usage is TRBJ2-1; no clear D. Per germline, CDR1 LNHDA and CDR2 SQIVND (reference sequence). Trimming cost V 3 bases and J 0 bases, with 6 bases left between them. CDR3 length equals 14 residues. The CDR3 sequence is CASSIWSSYNEQFF. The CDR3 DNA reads TGTGCCAGTAGTATTTGGAGCTCCTACAATGAGCAGTTCTTC.

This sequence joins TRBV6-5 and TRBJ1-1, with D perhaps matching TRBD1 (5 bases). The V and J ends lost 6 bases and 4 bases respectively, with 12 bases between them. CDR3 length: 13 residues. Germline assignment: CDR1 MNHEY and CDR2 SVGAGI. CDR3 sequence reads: CASSPMGGTEAFF. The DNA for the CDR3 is TGTGCCAGCAGCCCCATGGGGGGCACTGAAGCTTTCTTT.

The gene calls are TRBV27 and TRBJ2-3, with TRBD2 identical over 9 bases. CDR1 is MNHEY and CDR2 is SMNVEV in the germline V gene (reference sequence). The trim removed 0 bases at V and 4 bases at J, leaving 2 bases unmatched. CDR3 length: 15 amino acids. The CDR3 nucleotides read TGTGCCAGCAGTTTATCGGGACTAGCATCAGATACGCAGTATTTT. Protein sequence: CASSLSGLASDTQYF.

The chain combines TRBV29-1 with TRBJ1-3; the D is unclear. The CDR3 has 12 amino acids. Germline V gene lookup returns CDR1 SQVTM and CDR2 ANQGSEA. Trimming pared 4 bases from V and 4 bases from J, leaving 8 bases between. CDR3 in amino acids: CSVAPGGNTIYF. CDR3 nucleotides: TGCAGCGTTGCCCCCGGGGGAAACACCATATATTTT.

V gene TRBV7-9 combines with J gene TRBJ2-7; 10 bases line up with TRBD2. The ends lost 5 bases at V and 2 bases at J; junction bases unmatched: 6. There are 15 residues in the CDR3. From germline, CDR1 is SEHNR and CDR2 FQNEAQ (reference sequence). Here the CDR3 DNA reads TGTGCCAGCAGCCCTAGCGGGAGTGGGACCTACGAGCAGTACTTC. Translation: CASSPSGSGTYEQYF.

In DNA, the CDR3 is TGTGCCAGTAGTATAGTTCCCAGTACCTACGAGCAGTACTTC. This translates into CASSIVPSTYEQYF. This chain joins TRBV19 and TRBJ2-7; D unclear. This CDR3 has 14 amino acids. Germline lookup yields CDR1 LNHDA and CDR2 SQIVND (reference sequence). V lost 1 base to trimming and J lost 2 bases, with 9 bases between them.

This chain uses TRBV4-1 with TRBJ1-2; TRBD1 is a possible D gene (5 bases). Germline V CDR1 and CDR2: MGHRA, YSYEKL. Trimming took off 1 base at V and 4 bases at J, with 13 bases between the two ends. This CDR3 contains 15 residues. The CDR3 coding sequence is TGCGCCAGCAGCCAAGTATCAGGGTCAGGCTATGGCTACACCTTC. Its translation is CASSQVSGSGYGYTF.